Each of the 22 T cell receptor beta chains below was sequenced from the same sample in a study of graft-versus-host responses after intestinal transplantation. Processing was applied to graft tissue in order to liberate intraepithelial and lamina propria lymphocytes. Measured with immunoSEQ multiplex PCR; TCRdb has only the in-frame clones, and not every one. Of some 15,000 clones in the sample, about two thirds were seen once. The sample consisted of ileum tissue, taken 674 days after intestinal transplantation. The receptors originated from a human patient who received an intestinal transplant, so some T cells may come from the graft donor.

This clone appeared a few times. V is TRBV27 and J is TRBJ1-1; no firm D call. The CDR3 is 12 amino acids. CDR1 MNHEY and CDR2 SMNVEV come from the germline V gene (reference sequence). V gave up 10 bases and J gave up 2 bases, with 11 bases separating them. The CDR3 DNA is TGTGCCACCCTATCACTTAACACTGAAGCTTTCTTT. Residues: CATLSLNTEAFF.

This clone was seen more than once but under ten times. This sequence joins TRBV6-5 and TRBJ2-7; TRBD1 matches at 8 bases. The CDR3 runs to 14 residues. V was clipped by 5 bases and J by 2 bases; unmatched bases: 5. CDR1 and CDR2 from the germline V gene are MNHEY and SVGAGI. DNA of the CDR3: TGTGCCAGCAGTCGCCAGGGGGCTACCTACGAGCAGTACTTC. It specifies CASSRQGATYEQYF.

The gene calls are TRBV5-1 and TRBJ2-1; D is uncertain. Germline CDR1 SGHRS, CDR2 YFSETQ. This CDR3 spans 17 amino acids. Trimming removed 4 bases at V and 0 bases at J, with 17 bases between. The CDR3 DNA reads as TGCGCCAGCAGCCCCACGCCTAACCCGAGCTCCTACAATGAGCAGTTCTTC. Residues: CASSPTPNPSSYNEQFF.

The CDR3 loop reads CASRSDRGAYEQYF. The CDR3 DNA reads TGTGCCAGCAGGTCCGACAGGGGGGCCTACGAGCAGTACTTC. V gene TRBV6-5 combines with J gene TRBJ2-7, with 9 nucleotides matching TRBD1. Looked up from germline, CDR1 is MNHEY and CDR2 is SVGAGI. Losses at the gene ends were 6 bases for V and 2 bases for J; bases not matched to a gene: 5. The CDR3 is 14 residues long.

The chain employs TRBV6-1 and TRBJ2-5; maybe TRBD1 (6 bases). V shed 10 bases and J shed 1 base, with 16 bases lying between them. The germline V gene has CDR1 MNHNS and CDR2 SASEGT. The CDR3 has 14 amino acids. The CDR3 DNA sequence: TGTGCCACCCAAAACAGGGAGCCCCAAGAGACCCAGTACTTC. This sequence encodes CATQNREPQETQYF.

The gene calls are TRBV6-6 and TRBJ2-5; 7 bases are shared with TRBD2. The closer fit of TRBJ2-7 to the DNA end suggests the J call may be wrong. The CDR3 extends over 13 amino acids. Per the germline V gene, CDR1 is MNHNY and CDR2 is SVGAGI (reference sequence). The CDR3, as DNA: TGTGCCAGCAGTCCCGGGGGGTCCTACGAGCAGTACTTC. Translating gives CASSPGGSYEQYF.

This clone has only a few counts. This chain links TRBV4-1 with TRBJ1-1, with 9 bases that match TRBD1. The CDR3 covers 15 residues. Germline CDR1 MGHRA, CDR2 YSYEKL. V shed 3 bases, J shed 2 bases, and the junction held 4 bases outside the gene matches. The CDR3 nucleotides read TGCGCCAGCAGCCACTTTACAGGGGGCAACACTGAAGCTTTCTTT. Protein product: CASSHFTGGNTEAFF.

The chain couples TRBV6-1 to TRBJ1-2; tentative D call: TRBD1 (5 bases). The germline gives CDR1 MNHNS, CDR2 SASEGT. The CDR3 consists of 16 residues. V shed 2 bases and J shed 10 bases, with 23 bases lying between them. The CDR3 sequence: CASSEWGGDYASPYTF. In DNA form, the CDR3 reads TGTGCCAGCAGTGAATGGGGGGGAGATTATGCTTCCCCCTACACCTTC.

This clone has more than one count but fewer than ten. The chain has TRBV6-4 and TRBJ2-7, with a weak D call TRBD1 (6 bases). Per germline, CDR1 MRHNA and CDR2 SNTAGT. The CDR3 covers 15 residues. Trimming took off 6 bases at V and 1 base at J, with 16 bases between the two ends. The DNA for the CDR3 is TGTGCCAGCAGCTACGACAGGATTTGGTCCTACGAGCAGTACTTC. Residues: CASSYDRIWSYEQYF.

This clone was observed a handful of times. This sequence joins TRBV19 and TRBJ2-3, with 14 bases identical to TRBD2. CDR1 and CDR2 (germline): LNHDA, SQIVND (reference sequence). CDR3 length: 14 residues. Unmatched junction bases numbered 4, after V lost 3 bases and J lost 11 bases. The CDR3 protein is CASSILTSGGGQYF. CDR3 coding DNA: TGTGCCAGTAGTATCCTGACTAGCGGGGGGGGGCAGTATTTT.

This sequence joins TRBV7-9 and TRBJ2-7; no clear D gene. The germline V gene has CDR1 SEHNR and CDR2 FQNEAQ (reference sequence). The CDR3 is 15 residues long. Between the trimmed V and J ends, which lost 7 bases and 6 bases, there was a span of 22 bases. The CDR3 DNA reads as TGTGCCAGCACCGAGAGTGCGACATGGCATGGCGAGCAGTACTTC. This sequence encodes CASTESATWHGEQYF.

J is TRBJ1-6 and V is TRBV9; maybe TRBD1 (5 bases). The germline V gene has CDR1 SGDLS and CDR2 YYNGEE. The ends were cut back, 3 bases at V and 7 bases at J, with 14 bases in the middle. The CDR3 is made up of 15 amino acids. The CDR3 DNA is TGTGCCAGCAGCGCCCCTGGACAAGCAAATTCACCCCTCCACTTT. This encodes CASSAPGQANSPLHF.

This clone was recorded only once. This sequence joins TRBV14 and TRBJ1-6; D is undetermined. V gave up 1 base and J gave up 11 bases, with 9 bases separating them. The CDR3 length is 13 residues. The germline CDR1 and CDR2 sequences are SGHDN and FVKESK. The DNA of the CDR3 is TGTGCCAGCAGCCAAGCGATAGAGACACCCCTCCACTTT. Its translation: CASSQAIETPLHF.

There are a few counts of this clone. Other DNA sequences in this sample translate to the same CDR3. The chain is built from TRBV4-1 and TRBJ1-5; D possibly corresponds to TRBD1 (6 bases). V was trimmed by 0 bases and J by 3 bases, leaving 9 bases between them. CDR1 MGHRA and CDR2 YSYEKL come from the germline V gene. The CDR3 contains 15 residues. The CDR3 bases are TGCGCCAGCAGCCAAGATGGACAGTTCAATCAGCCCCAGCATTTT. Translated: CASSQDGQFNQPQHF.

This rearrangement joins TRBV5-6 to TRBJ1-2; TRBD1 might be the D (6 bases). Per germline, CDR1 SGHDT and CDR2 YYEEEE. CDR3 length equals 16 residues. Trimming took off 1 base at V and 5 bases at J, with 18 bases between the two ends. This chain's CDR3 is CASSLLGDKRGYGYTF. The CDR3, as DNA: TGTGCCAGCAGCTTGTTAGGAGATAAGAGGGGGTATGGCTACACCTTC. The whole variable domain, remainder taken from reference TRBV5-6 and TRBJ1-2, is DAGVTQSPTHLIKTRGQQVTLRCSPKSGHDTVSWYQQALGQGPQFIFQYYEEEERQRGNFPDRFSGHQFPNYSSELNVNALLLGDSALYLCASSLLGDKRGYGYTFGSGTRLTVV.

The CDR3 region is CASSLGARGLTEAFF. The CDR3 DNA reads as TGTGCCAGCAGCTTAGGGGCTCGGGGTTTGACTGAAGCTTTCTTT. V gene TRBV7-8 combines with J gene TRBJ1-1; no clear D. Germline V CDR1 and CDR2: SGHVS, FQNEAQ. The CDR3 contains 15 residues. The ends were cut back, 1 base at V and 5 bases at J, with 14 bases in the middle.

This clone was counted only a few times. The rearrangement links TRBV4-3 to TRBJ1-1, with D unresolved. CDR1 and CDR2 (germline): LGHNA, YSLEER. The CDR3 totals 15 residues. Trimming left V 3 bases short and J 1 base short, with 12 bases between. CDR3 region: CASSQHVGENTEAFF. CDR3 coding DNA: TGCGCCAGCAGCCAGCACGTCGGGGAGAACACTGAAGCTTTCTTT.

In its sample, this clone was seen a few times. The chain is built from TRBV7-8 and TRBJ2-1; D is perhaps TRBD1 (6 bases). From germline, CDR1 is SGHVS and CDR2 FQNEAQ. V shed 5 bases and J shed 13 bases, with 15 bases lying between them. The CDR3 is made up of 12 amino acids. The CDR3 spells CASSGEWGPQFF. CDR3 DNA sequence: TGTGCCAGCAGCGGAGAATGGGGGCCCCAGTTCTTC.

The V gene is TRBV10-2, the J gene TRBJ1-1; TRBD1 matches 7 bases. J was trimmed by 7 bases and V by 2 bases; bases with no gene match: 7. The germline V gene encodes CDR1 WSHSY and CDR2 SAAADI. CDR3 length equals 14 residues. This CDR3 is CASSEARQGIEAFF. The CDR3 DNA is TGCGCCAGCAGTGAGGCCCGACAGGGAATTGAAGCTTTCTTT.

The genes are TRBV5-4 and TRBJ2-1, with no clear D. V was clipped by 4 bases and J by 0 bases, with 11 bases between them. The CDR3 runs 15 residues. Germline V gives CDR1 SGHNT, CDR2 YYREEE (reference sequence). The CDR3 sequence is CASSRVWVSYNEQFF. The CDR3 DNA reads as TGTGCCAGCAGCCGGGTTTGGGTCTCCTACAATGAGCAGTTCTTC.

The rearrangement links TRBV2 to TRBJ1-5; D is unresolved. Germline V lookup: CDR1 SNHLY, CDR2 FYNNEI. Deletions cut 1 base from V and 3 bases from J, with 10 bases between. CDR3 size: 15 residues. For the CDR3, the DNA is TGTGCCAGCAGTGAAGGCGGGGTTAACAATCAGCCCCAGCATTTT. This encodes CASSEGGVNNQPQHF.

Comments on this clone: The sample contains more than one DNA sequence encoding this CDR3. CDR3 in amino acids: CASSQDRANYGYTF. CDR3 coding DNA: TGCGCCAGCAGCCAAGATCGCGCTAACTATGGCTACACCTTC. This rearrangement joins TRBV4-1 to TRBJ1-2; D is unclear. The V and J ends lost 0 bases and 0 bases respectively, with 5 bases between them. Germline V CDR1 and CDR2: MGHRA, YSYEKL. There are 14 residues in the CDR3.